The clone carrying this TCR beta chain was recorded many times. No antigen is known for it. What was amplified from RNA transcripts were TCR beta CDR3 regions. First-round RT-PCR of the TCR CDR3 relied on the HTBI primer set. MiXCR, applied by TCRdb to the multiplex PCR reads, yields one record per CDR3 protein. This table holds around 300,000 distinct CDR3 sequences, approximately 13% found once. V lost 6 bases and J 0 bases, leaving 9 bases between the germline ends. Looked up from germline, CDR1 is SGHAT and CDR2 is FQNNGV. The CDR3 is 14 amino acids. Exclusions: uncontrolled infection, other autoimmune disease, pregnancy, lactation. Clinical symptoms, serum thyroxine, TRAb, thyroid ultrasound and orbital computed tomography informed diagnoses. The data were obtained in a study of T cells in Graves' hyperthyroidism and ophthalmopathy. Overall study findings and caveats: It was a median about 7.1 months before onset that the model predicted ophthalmopathy. Most thyroid-expanded clonotypes above 0.001 were also found in blood.

Input material: blood. The chain combines TRBV11-2 with TRBJ2-1, with D hard to call. The source is a woman in her thirties with Graves' hyperthyroidism. DNA of the CDR3: TGTGCCAGCAGTAGGGCAAGCTCCTACAATGAGCAGTTCTTC. Amino acids: CASSRASSYNEQFF. The full variable domain, its missing parts supplied by reference TRBV11-2 and TRBJ2-1, is EAGVAQSPRYKIIEKRQSVAFWCNPISGHATLYWYQQILGQGPKLLIQFQNNGVVDDSQLPKDRFSAERLKGVDSTLKIQPAKLEDSAVYLCASSRASSYNEQFFGPGTRLTVL.